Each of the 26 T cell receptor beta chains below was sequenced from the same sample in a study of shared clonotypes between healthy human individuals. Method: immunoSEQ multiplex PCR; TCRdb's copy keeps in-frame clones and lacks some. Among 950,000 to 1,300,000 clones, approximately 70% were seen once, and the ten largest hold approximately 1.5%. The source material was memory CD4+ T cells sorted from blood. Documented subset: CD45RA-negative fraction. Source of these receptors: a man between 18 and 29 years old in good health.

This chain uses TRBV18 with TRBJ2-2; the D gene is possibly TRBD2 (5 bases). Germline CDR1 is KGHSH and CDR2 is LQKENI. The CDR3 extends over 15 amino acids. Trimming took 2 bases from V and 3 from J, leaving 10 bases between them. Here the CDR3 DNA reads TGTGCCAGCTCACCAGGGAGCCGTGACACCGGGGAGCTGTTTTTT. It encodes CASSPGSRDTGELFF.

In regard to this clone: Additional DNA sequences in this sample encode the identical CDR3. CDR3 nucleotide sequence: TGTGCCAGCAGTGGTCAGACTAGCAATCAGCCCCAGCATTTT. This sequence encodes CASSGQTSNQPQHF. The chain carries TRBV2 and TRBJ1-5; D remains ambiguous. The CDR3 runs to 14 residues. Germline CDR1 is SNHLY and CDR2 is FYNNEI. Trimming removed 4 bases from V and 0 bases from J, with 7 bases in between.

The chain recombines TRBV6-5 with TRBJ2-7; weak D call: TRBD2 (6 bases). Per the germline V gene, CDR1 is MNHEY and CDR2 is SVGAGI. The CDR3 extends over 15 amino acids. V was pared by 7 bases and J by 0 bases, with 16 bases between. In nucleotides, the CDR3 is TGTGCCAGCACCCTGGGGGGAATGGGCTCCTACGAGCAGTACTTC. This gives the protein CASTLGGMGSYEQYF.

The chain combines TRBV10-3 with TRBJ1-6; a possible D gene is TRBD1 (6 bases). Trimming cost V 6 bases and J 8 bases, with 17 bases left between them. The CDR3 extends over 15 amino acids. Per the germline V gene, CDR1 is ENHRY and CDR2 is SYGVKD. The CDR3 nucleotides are TGTGCCATCAGGGAGACAGGAGTGGGAGATTCACCCCTCCACTTT. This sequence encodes CAIRETGVGDSPLHF.

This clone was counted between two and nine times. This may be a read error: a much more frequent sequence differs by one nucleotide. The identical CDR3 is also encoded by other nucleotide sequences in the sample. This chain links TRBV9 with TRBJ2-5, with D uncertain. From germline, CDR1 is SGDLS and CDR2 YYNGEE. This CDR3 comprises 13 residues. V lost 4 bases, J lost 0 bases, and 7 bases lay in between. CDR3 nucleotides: TGTGCCAGCAGCCCTCAGAACCAAGAGACCCAGTACTTC. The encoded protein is CASSPQNQETQYF.

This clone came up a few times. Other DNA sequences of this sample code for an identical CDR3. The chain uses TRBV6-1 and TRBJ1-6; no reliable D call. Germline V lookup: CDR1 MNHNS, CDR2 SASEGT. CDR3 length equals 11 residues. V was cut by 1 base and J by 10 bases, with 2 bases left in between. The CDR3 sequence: CASSEGSPLHF. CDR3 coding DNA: TGTGCCAGCAGTGAAGGCTCACCCCTCCACTTT.

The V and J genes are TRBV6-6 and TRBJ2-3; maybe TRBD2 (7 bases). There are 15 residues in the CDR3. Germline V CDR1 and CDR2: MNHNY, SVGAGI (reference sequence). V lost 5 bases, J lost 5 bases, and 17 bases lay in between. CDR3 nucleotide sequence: TGTGCCAGCAGTATCGGGGGCGGGAGCGGAGATACGCAGTATTTT. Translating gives CASSIGGGSGDTQYF.

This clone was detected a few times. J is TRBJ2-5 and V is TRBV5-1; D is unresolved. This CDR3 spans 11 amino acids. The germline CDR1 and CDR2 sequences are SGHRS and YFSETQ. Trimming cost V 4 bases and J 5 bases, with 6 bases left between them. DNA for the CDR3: TGCGCCAGCAGCATCAGCGAGACCCAGTACTTC. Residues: CASSISETQYF.

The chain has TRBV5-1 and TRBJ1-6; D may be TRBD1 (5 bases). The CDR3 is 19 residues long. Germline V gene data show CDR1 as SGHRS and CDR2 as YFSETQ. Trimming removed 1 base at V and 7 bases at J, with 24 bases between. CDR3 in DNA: TGCGCCAGCAGCTTGACATTCCCAGCCCGGGGCTCTCCGAATTCACCCCTCCACTTT. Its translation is CASSLTFPARGSPNSPLHF.

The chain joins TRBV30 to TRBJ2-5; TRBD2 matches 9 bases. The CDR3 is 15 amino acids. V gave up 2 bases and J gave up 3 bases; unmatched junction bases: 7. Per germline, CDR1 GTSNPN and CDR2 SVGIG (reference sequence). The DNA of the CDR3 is TGTGCCTGGAGTCCGGGCAGCGGGGGGAAAGAGACCCAGTACTTC. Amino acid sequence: CAWSPGSGGKETQYF. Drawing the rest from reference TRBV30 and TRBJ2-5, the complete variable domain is SQTIHQWPATLVQPVGSPLSLECTVEGTSNPNLYWYRQAAGRGLQLLFYSVGIGQISSEVPQNLSASRPQDRQFILSSKKLLLSDSGFYLCAWSPGSGGKETQYFGPGTRLLVL.

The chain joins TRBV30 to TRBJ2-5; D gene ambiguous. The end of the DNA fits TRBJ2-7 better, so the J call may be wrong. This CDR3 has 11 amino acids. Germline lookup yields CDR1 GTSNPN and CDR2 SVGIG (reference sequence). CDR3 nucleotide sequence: TGTGCCCTCGGACGGACCTACGAGCAGTACTTC. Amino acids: CALGRTYEQYF.

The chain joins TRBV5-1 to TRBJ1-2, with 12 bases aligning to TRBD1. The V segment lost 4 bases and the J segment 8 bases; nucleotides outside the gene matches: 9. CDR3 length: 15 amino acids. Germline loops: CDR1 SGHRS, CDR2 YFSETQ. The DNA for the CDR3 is TGCGCCAGCAGCATAGAGGGACAGGGGGCCGGCGGCTACACCTTC. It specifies CASSIEGQGAGGYTF.

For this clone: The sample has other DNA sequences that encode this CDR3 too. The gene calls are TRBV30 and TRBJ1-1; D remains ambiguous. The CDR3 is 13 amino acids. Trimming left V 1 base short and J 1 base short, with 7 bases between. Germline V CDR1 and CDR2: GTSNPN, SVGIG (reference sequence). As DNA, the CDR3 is TGTGCCTGGAGTGCTCGGAAGAACACTGAAGCTTTCTTT. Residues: CAWSARKNTEAFF.

CDR3: CASSRGRYTDTQYF. The CDR3 coding sequence is TGCGCCAGCAGTAGGGGGCGCTACACAGATACGCAGTATTTT. The chain carries TRBV5-1 and TRBJ2-3; 7 positions match TRBD1. Germline trimming cut 5 bases from V and 2 bases from J; bases unmatched to any gene: 5. The V gene's germline CDR1 is SGHRS and CDR2 YFSETQ. CDR3 length equals 14 residues.

CDR3 protein: CASWTETTGYF. The CDR3 nucleotides read TGTGCCTCCTGGACAGAAACGACGGGGTACTTC. The rearrangement links TRBV30 to TRBJ2-7; a possible D gene is TRBD1 (6 bases). Trimming removed 7 bases from V and 12 bases from J, with 19 bases in between. Per germline, CDR1 GTSNPN and CDR2 SVGIG (reference sequence). CDR3 size: 11 residues.

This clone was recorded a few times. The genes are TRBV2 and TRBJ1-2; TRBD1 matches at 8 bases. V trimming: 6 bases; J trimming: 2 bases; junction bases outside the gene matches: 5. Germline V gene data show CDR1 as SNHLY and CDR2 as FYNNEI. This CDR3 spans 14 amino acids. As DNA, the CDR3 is TGTGCCAGCAGGCCGGACAGGGCGAACTATGGCTACACCTTC. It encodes CASRPDRANYGYTF.

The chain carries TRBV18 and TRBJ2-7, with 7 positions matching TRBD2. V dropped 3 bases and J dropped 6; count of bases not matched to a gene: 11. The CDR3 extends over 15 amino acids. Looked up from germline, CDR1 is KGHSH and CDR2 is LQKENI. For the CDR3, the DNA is TGTGCCAGCTCACCCCCGGGGCTGCGGGAGACCGAGCAGTACTTC. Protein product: CASSPPGLRETEQYF.

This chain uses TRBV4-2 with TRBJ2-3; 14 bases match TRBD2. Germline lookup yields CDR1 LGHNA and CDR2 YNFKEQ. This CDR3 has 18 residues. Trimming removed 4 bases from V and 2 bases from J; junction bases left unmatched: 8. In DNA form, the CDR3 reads TGTGCCAGCAGCCGAGCGGGGACTAGCGGGGGAACCACAGATACGCAGTATTTT. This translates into CASSRAGTSGGTTDTQYF.

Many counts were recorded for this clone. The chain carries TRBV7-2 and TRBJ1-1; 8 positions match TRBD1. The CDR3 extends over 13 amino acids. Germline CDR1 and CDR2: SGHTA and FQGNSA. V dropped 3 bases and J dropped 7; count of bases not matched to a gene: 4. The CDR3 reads CASSFPDRGEAFF. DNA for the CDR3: TGTGCCAGCAGCTTCCCAGACAGGGGTGAAGCTTTCTTT. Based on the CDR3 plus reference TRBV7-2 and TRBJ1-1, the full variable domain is GAGVSQSPSNKVTEKGKDVELRCDPISGHTALYWYRQSLGQGLEFLIYFQGNSAPDKSGLPSDRFSAERTGGSVSTLTIQRTQQEDSAVYLCASSFPDRGEAFFGQGTRLTVV.

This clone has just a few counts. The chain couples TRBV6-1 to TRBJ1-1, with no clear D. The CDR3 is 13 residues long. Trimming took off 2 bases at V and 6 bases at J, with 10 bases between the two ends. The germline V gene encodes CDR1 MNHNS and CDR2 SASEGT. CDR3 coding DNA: TGTGCCAGCAGTGAATTCGGGCAGGCTGAAGCTTTCTTT. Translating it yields CASSEFGQAEAFF.

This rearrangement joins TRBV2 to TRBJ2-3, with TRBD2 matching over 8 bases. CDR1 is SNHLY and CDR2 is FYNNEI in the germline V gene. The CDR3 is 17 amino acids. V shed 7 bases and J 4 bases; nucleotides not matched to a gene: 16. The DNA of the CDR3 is TGTGCCAGCATTGCAGAGGGGGGACTAGTGGTGTCAGATACGCAGTATTTT. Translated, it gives CASIAEGGLVVSDTQYF. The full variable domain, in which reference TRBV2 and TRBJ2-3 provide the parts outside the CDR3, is EPEVTQTPSHQVTQMGQEVILRCVPISNHLYFYWYRQILGQKVEFLVSFYNNEISEKSEIFDDQFSVERPDGSNFTLKIRSTKLEDSAMYFCASIAEGGLVVSDTQYFGPGTRLTVL.

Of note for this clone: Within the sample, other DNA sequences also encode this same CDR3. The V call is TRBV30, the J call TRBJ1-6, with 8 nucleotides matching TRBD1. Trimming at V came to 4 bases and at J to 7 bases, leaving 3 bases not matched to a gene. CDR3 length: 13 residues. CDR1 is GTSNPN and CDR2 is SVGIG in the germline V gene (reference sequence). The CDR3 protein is CAWTGQGNSPLHF. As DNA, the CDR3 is TGTGCCTGGACCGGACAGGGAAATTCACCCCTCCACTTT.

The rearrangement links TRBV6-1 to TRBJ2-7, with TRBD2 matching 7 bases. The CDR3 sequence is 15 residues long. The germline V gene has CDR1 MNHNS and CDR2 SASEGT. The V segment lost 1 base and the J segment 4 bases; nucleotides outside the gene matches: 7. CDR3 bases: TGTGCCAGCAGTGAAGTCGGGGGGAACCTTTACGAGCAGTACTTC. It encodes CASSEVGGNLYEQYF.

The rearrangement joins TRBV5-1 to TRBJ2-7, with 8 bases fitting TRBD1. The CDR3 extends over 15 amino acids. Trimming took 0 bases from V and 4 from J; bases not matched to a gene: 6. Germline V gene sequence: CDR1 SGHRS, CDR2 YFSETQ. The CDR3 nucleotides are TGCGCCAGCAGCTTGGAACCAGGGGGCATATACGAGCAGTACTTC. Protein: CASSLEPGGIYEQYF. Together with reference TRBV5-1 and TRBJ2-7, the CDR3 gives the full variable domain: KAGVTQTPRYLIKTRGQQVTLSCSPISGHRSVSWYQQTPGQGLQFLFEYFSETQRNKGNFPGRFSGRQFSNSRSEMNVSTLELGDSALYLCASSLEPGGIYEQYFGPGTRLTVT.

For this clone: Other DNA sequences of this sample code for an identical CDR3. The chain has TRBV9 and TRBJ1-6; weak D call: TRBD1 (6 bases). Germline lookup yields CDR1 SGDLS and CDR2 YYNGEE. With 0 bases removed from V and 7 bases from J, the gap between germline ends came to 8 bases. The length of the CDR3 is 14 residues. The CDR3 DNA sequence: TGTGCCAGCAGCGTAGGGAGGGGGAATTCACCCCTCCACTTT. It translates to CASSVGRGNSPLHF.

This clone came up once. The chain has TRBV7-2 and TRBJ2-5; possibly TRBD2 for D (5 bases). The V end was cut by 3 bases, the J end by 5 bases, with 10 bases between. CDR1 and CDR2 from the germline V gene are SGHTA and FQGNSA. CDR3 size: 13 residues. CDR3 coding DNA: TGTGCCAGCAGCTTGCGGCCGGGGGAGACCCAGTACTTC. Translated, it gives CASSLRPGETQYF.